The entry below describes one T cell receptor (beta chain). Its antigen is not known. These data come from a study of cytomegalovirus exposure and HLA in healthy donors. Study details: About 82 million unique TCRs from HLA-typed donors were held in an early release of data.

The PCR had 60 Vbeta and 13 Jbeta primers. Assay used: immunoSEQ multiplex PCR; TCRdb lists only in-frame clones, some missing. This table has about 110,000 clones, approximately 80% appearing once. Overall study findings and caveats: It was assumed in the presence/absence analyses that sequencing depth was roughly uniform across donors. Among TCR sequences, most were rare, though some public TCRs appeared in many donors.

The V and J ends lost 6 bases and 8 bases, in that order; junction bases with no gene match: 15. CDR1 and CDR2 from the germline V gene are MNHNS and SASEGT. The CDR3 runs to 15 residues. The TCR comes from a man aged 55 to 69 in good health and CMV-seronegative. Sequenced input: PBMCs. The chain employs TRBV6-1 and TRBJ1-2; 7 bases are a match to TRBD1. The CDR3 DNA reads TGTGCCAGCAGGATACAGACAGGGATTAAAAAGGGCTACACCTTC. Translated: CASRIQTGIKKGYTF.